These 3 T cell receptor beta chains originate from one sample sequenced in a study of T cells in Graves' hyperthyroidism and ophthalmopathy. RNA transcripts were the template for amplifying TCR beta CDR3 regions. Researchers ran a first-round RT-PCR on the TCR CDR3 using the HTBI primer set. TCRdb reanalysed the multiplex PCR reads using MiXCR and keeps one entry per CDR3 protein. The table shows 600,000 or so distinct CDR3 sequences, with 15% to 20% occurring only once. The sample taken for sequencing was blood. These TCRs come from a woman under 40 with Graves' hyperthyroidism.

This clonotype came up many times. A much larger clone is a single base away; this may be a read error. The CDR3 does not end in the conserved phenylalanine or tryptophan, so this is likely a read error. V is TRBV20-1 and J is TRBJ2-7; the match to TRBD2 covers 7 bases. Unmatched junction bases numbered 10, after V lost 5 bases and J lost 0 bases. In germline, CDR1 is DFQATT, CDR2 SNEGSKA (reference sequence). This CDR3 has 15 amino acids. CDR3 in amino acids: CSARVSGWSSYEQYL. The CDR3 nucleotides are TGCAGTGCTCGTGTTAGCGGGTGGAGCTCCTACGAGCAGTACCTC.

This clonotype was seen at least ten times. This chain connects TRBV11-3 to TRBJ1-2; 9 nucleotides agree with TRBD1. The CDR3 extends over 14 amino acids. The junction had 3 bases not matched to a gene; V was cut back by 4 bases and J by 3 bases. Per germline, CDR1 SGHNT and CDR2 YENEEA. The CDR3 DNA is TGTGCCAGCAGCTGGACAGGGGTCGACTATGGCTACACCTTC. Translating gives CASSWTGVDYGYTF.

The chain links TRBV10-1 to TRBJ2-2; TRBD2 matches at 14 bases. J was trimmed by 5 bases and V by 4 bases; bases with no gene match: 3. This CDR3 has 16 amino acids. The germline V gene has CDR1 WNHNN and CDR2 SYGVQD (reference sequence). The DNA of the CDR3 is TGCGCCAGCAGTGTGGGACTAGCGGGAGAGACCGGGGAGCTGTTTTTT. This sequence encodes CASSVGLAGETGELFF.